This T cell receptor (beta chain) was documented in a study of shared clonotypes between healthy human individuals. The study's findings and limits: The study found 4.5% to 5% of naive CD4 clonotypes shared across a few donors.

Positively selected for CCR7, the CD45RO-negative cells used as naive CD8 cells excluded terminally differentiated effector memory CD45RA+ cells. The assay used deep level. Produced via immunoSEQ multiplex PCR; TCRdb's table is partial and in-frame only. The sample has about 2 million clones, about 95% seen once. With regard to this clone: Antigen specificity is unknown.

Trimming pared 7 bases from V and 2 bases from J, leaving 15 bases between. From germline, CDR1 is SNHLY and CDR2 FYNNEI. This CDR3 spans 15 amino acids. The source material was naive CD8+ T cells sorted from blood. The origin of this receptor is a man younger than 35 in good health. The chain links TRBV2 to TRBJ1-5, with D possibly matching TRBD1 (5 bases). The CDR3: CASTRWGPGNQPQHF. CDR3 DNA sequence: TGTGCCAGCACGAGATGGGGCCCGGGCAATCAGCCCCAGCATTTT.